Listed here are 20 T cell receptor beta chains from one sample, sequenced in a study of radiation and T cells in renal cell carcinoma (dated by TCRdb to 2018 to 2020). Library method: the immunoSEQ multiplex PCR assay. TCRdb stores this immuneACCESS table with in-frame sequences only. Part of the clones is absent; in the studies checked, under half of the shortfall reflects unresolved V genes, and no reason is known for the rest. The sample table contains tens of thousands of clones; only one count was recorded for around four fifths of them. The ten largest clones add up to roughly a tenth of the sample. The sample's time point, from its label and the paper: blood 4 weeks post-SBRT, at nephrectomy. The treatment or condition label on this specimen signifies: 15 Gy SBRT to primary tumor, nephrectomy 4 weeks later. The sequencing here drew on blood, taken from a patient whose treatment included radiotherapy and nephrectomy. All receptors come from a man aged 45-65 years with renal cell carcinoma.

This sequence joins TRBV7-8 and TRBJ2-1; TRBD2 aligns across 8 bases. The CDR3 sequence is 16 residues long. V trimming: 5 bases; J trimming: 6 bases; junction bases outside the gene matches: 12. Germline assignment: CDR1 SGHVS and CDR2 FQNEAQ. The CDR3, as DNA: TGTGCCAGCAGCACGTCAGCGGGAGTGTATAGCAATGAGCAGTTCTTC. Translated: CASSTSAGVYSNEQFF.

The rearrangement joins TRBV6-5 to TRBJ1-6, with D possibly TRBD1 on 6 matching bases. V lost 0 bases, J lost 5 bases, and 8 bases lay in between. The CDR3 spans 15 residues. Germline V gene lookup returns CDR1 MNHEY and CDR2 SVGAGI. CDR3 loop: CASSYSYRDNSPLHF. The DNA for the CDR3 is TGTGCCAGCAGTTACTCGTACAGGGATAATTCACCCCTCCACTTT.

The CDR3 is CASSHMTGVSVANTDTQYF. The CDR3 nucleotides read TGTGCCAGCAGCCATATGACAGGGGTTTCGGTAGCGAACACAGATACGCAGTATTTT. This rearrangement joins TRBV7-9 to TRBJ2-3; 8 positions match TRBD1. The CDR3 totals 19 residues. The V gene's germline CDR1 is SEHNR and CDR2 FQNEAQ (reference sequence). V gave up 5 bases and J gave up 2 bases; unmatched junction bases: 18.

The chain is built from TRBV13 and TRBJ1-5; D gene unclear. V was cut by 2 bases and J by 5 bases, with 4 bases left in between. CDR3 size: 12 residues. Germline V gives CDR1 PRHDT, CDR2 FYEKMQ (reference sequence). The CDR3 region is CASSLRDQPQHF. For the CDR3, the DNA is TGTGCCAGCAGCTTACGGGATCAGCCCCAGCATTTT.

The chain recombines TRBV13 with TRBJ2-1, with D perhaps assigned TRBD1 or TRBD2 (5 bases each). From germline, CDR1 is PRHDT and CDR2 FYEKMQ (reference sequence). The germline V and J ends were trimmed by 4 bases and 4 bases, with 17 bases remaining between them. The CDR3 runs 16 residues. The CDR3 here is CASSSPGDPGYNEQFF. CDR3 in DNA: TGTGCCAGCAGCTCCCCCGGGGACCCGGGTTACAATGAGCAGTTCTTC.

The chain links TRBV11-1 to TRBJ1-1, with a tentative D call TRBD1 (5 bases). Germline-derived CDR1 and CDR2 are SGHAT and FQDESV (reference sequence). V gave up 1 base and J gave up 1 base, with 7 bases separating them. The CDR3 is 14 residues long. The CDR3 DNA sequence: TGTGCCAGCAGCTTAGTTACAGGGAACACTGAAGCTTTCTTT. Amino acids: CASSLVTGNTEAFF.

This chain joins TRBV6-5 and TRBJ1-1; TRBD1 might be the D (5 bases). V was trimmed by 4 bases and J by 7 bases, leaving 16 bases between them. The CDR3 loop spans 14 amino acids. Germline V gives CDR1 MNHEY, CDR2 SVGAGI. This chain's CDR3 is CASSLAGTGGEAFF. CDR3 nucleotide sequence: TGTGCCAGCAGTTTAGCGGGGACCGGGGGTGAAGCTTTCTTT.

This chain connects TRBV10-2 to TRBJ2-4, with D hard to call. The CDR3 sequence is 16 residues long. Germline CDR1 is WSHSY and CDR2 is SAAADI. Trimming left V 3 bases short and J 0 bases short, with 12 bases between. CDR3 loop: CASSDSLLVAKNIQYF. CDR3 DNA sequence: TGCGCCAGCAGTGACAGCCTGTTGGTAGCCAAAAACATTCAGTACTTC.

The chain combines TRBV7-2 with TRBJ2-1, with a weak D call TRBD2 (5 bases). The CDR3 has 13 amino acids. The germline V and J ends were trimmed by 5 bases and 10 bases, with 15 bases remaining between them. Per germline, CDR1 SGHTA and CDR2 FQGNSA. The CDR3 protein is CASSELLVREQFF. CDR3 nucleotide sequence: TGTGCCAGCAGCGAATTACTAGTTCGCGAGCAGTTCTTC.

The V call is TRBV14, the J call TRBJ2-7; TRBD1 matches 9 bases. The CDR3 extends over 11 amino acids. V lost 9 bases, J lost 4 bases, and 1 base stayed unmatched. Looked up from germline, CDR1 is SGHDN and CDR2 is FVKESK. CDR3 protein: CASGTGYEQYF. In DNA, the CDR3 is TGTGCCAGTGGGACAGGGTACGAGCAGTACTTC.

The chain couples TRBV6-6 to TRBJ1-2; 7 bases agree with TRBD1. The J segment lost 4 bases and the V segment lost 5 bases, leaving 10 bases of the junction unmatched. This CDR3 has 15 amino acids. Germline V gives CDR1 MNHNY, CDR2 SVGAGI (reference sequence). CDR3 amino acids: CASSQGGDPRYGYTF. CDR3 DNA: TGTGCCAGCAGTCAGGGGGGAGATCCCCGCTATGGCTACACCTTC.

The rearrangement links TRBV2 to TRBJ2-7; tentatively, D is TRBD2 (6 bases). Trimming left V 7 bases short and J 6 bases short, with 19 bases between. This CDR3 is 14 amino acids long. Germline V gene data show CDR1 as SNHLY and CDR2 as FYNNEI. CDR3 sequence: CASKIRGTTGEQYF. The CDR3 nucleotides are TGTGCCAGCAAAATCCGGGGGACGACGGGCGAGCAGTACTTC.

This clone was observed a handful of times. The J gene is TRBJ1-4, the V gene TRBV19; TRBD1 matches at 8 bases. V lost 7 bases, J lost 7 bases, and 8 bases stayed unmatched. CDR1 is LNHDA and CDR2 is SQIVND in the germline V gene (reference sequence). The CDR3 consists of 14 residues. This CDR3 reads CASTVGQGSEKLFF. The CDR3, as DNA: TGTGCCAGTACCGTAGGACAGGGCTCTGAAAAACTGTTTTTT.

The chain is built from TRBV14 and TRBJ1-3; D ambiguous. The CDR3 is 12 amino acids. V lost 4 bases, J lost 7 bases, and 8 bases lay in between. Germline V CDR1 and CDR2: SGHDN, FVKESK. The CDR3 DNA sequence: TGTGCCAGCAGCCCTGCCATGAACACCATATATTTT. It translates to CASSPAMNTIYF.

The J gene is TRBJ2-2, the V gene TRBV19; D uncertain. The length of the CDR3 is 15 residues. V was trimmed by 6 bases and J by 0 bases, leaving 11 bases between them. The germline CDR1 and CDR2 sequences are LNHDA and SQIVND (reference sequence). This chain's CDR3 is CASSISASNTGELFF. CDR3 sequence (DNA): TGTGCCAGTAGCATTAGTGCATCGAACACCGGGGAGCTGTTTTTT.

V and J are TRBV30 and TRBJ2-1; no clear D. CDR3 length: 10 residues. Trimming cost V 5 bases and J 5 bases, with 4 bases left between them. The germline V gene has CDR1 GTSNPN and CDR2 SVGIG (reference sequence). The CDR3 bases are TGTGCCTGGGGTCACAATGAGCAGTTCTTC. Its protein is CAWGHNEQFF. The full variable domain, with the rest looked up from reference TRBV30 and TRBJ2-1, is SQTIHQWPATLVQPVGSPLSLECTVEGTSNPNLYWYRQAAGRGLQLLFYSVGIGQISSEVPQNLSASRPQDRQFILSSKKLLLSDSGFYLCAWGHNEQFFGPGTRLTVL.

CDR3 region: CASSYSLAGETQYF. The CDR3 DNA follows: TGTGCCAGCAGTTACTCGCTAGCGGGAGAGACCCAGTACTTC. The V gene is TRBV6-5, the J gene TRBJ2-5; 8 bases align to TRBD2. Per the germline V gene, CDR1 is MNHEY and CDR2 is SVGAGI. The CDR3 spans 14 residues. Trimming removed 0 bases from V and 4 bases from J; junction bases left unmatched: 1.

The genes are TRBV9 and TRBJ2-3; 7 positions agree with TRBD2. The CDR3 spans 15 residues. Germline V gives CDR1 SGDLS, CDR2 YYNGEE. J gave up 2 bases and V 2 bases, and 5 bases lay outside the gene matches. CDR3 in amino acids: CASSVDGRNTDTQYF. DNA for the CDR3: TGTGCCAGCAGCGTTGACGGGAGGAACACAGATACGCAGTATTTT.

The chain uses TRBV30 and TRBJ1-2; tentatively, D is TRBD1 (6 bases). V was clipped by 4 bases and J by 8 bases, with 17 bases between them. CDR3 length: 13 amino acids. CDR1 is GTSNPN, CDR2 SVGIG, per germline (reference sequence). CDR3 sequence reads: CAWTRLSGAGYTF. The CDR3 coding sequence is TGTGCCTGGACCAGACTCTCAGGGGCCGGCTACACCTTC.

This sequence joins TRBV29-1 and TRBJ2-7; 13 bases align to TRBD2. After removal of 7 bases from V and 4 bases from J, the junction contained 4 bases not matched to a gene. The CDR3 sequence is 13 residues long. Germline CDR1 reads SQVTM; CDR2 reads ANQGSEA. The CDR3 is CSAGLAGEYEQYF. For the CDR3, the DNA is TGCAGCGCTGGACTAGCGGGAGAATACGAGCAGTACTTC.